This TCR beta chain was profiled in a study of cytomegalovirus exposure and HLA in healthy donors. CDR1 is SGHTA and CDR2 is FQGNSA in the germline V gene. With 7 bases clipped from V and 3 bases from J, the junction kept 13 bases outside the gene matches. This CDR3 is 16 amino acids long. The PCR ran on 60 Vbeta and 13 Jbeta primers. TCRdb keeps only in-frame clones here, not all; method: immunoSEQ multiplex PCR. The sample lists around 200,000 clones, about 74% seen once, with around 15% in the top ten. Material: PBMCs. The J gene is TRBJ2-7, the V gene TRBV7-2, with 9 bases aligning to TRBD2. This TCR came from a middle-aged man in good health and CMV-seronegative. The CDR3 reads CASIAVGSGRIYEQYF. The DNA for the CDR3 is TGTGCCAGCATCGCAGTGGGTAGCGGGAGAATCTACGAGCAGTACTTC.